This TCR beta chain was captured in a study of T cell changes during pregnancy in multiple sclerosis. Germline lookup yields CDR1 SEHNR and CDR2 FQNEAQ (reference sequence). With 6 bases removed from V and 1 base from J, the gap between germline ends came to 16 bases. The CDR3 spans 15 residues. The protocol was immunoSEQ multiplex PCR, while the TCRdb copy is restricted to in-frame clones and leaves out a portion. The profile shows roughly 70,000 clones, 85% to 95% of them singletons. The source of this sequence is a female donor in good health, enrolled as a control in a pregnancy study. This chain links TRBV7-9 with TRBJ2-7; D is perhaps TRBD2 (6 bases). This specimen was peripheral blood, taken in the third trimester of pregnancy. Written as DNA, the CDR3 is TGTGCCAGCAGTCTGAACGGGGGTTTATCCTACGAGCAGTACTTC. Protein: CASSLNGGLSYEQYF.